A single sample is the source of the 10 T cell receptor beta chains below, sequenced in a study of PD-1 blockade in classical Hodgkin lymphoma. All the patients suffered relapse after autologous stem cell transplantation, and brentuximab vedotin exposure differed. The protocol was immunoSEQ multiplex PCR, while the TCRdb copy is restricted to in-frame clones and leaves out a portion. This sample yields roughly 96,000 clones, of which 89% are seen a single time; about 10% belongs to the top ten. Sequenced here: peripheral blood mononuclear cells (PBMCs), sampled before the second cycle of nivolumab. All receptors come from a human donor with classical Hodgkin lymphoma.

The V gene is TRBV27, the J gene TRBJ2-7; unclear D gene. The CDR3 covers 16 residues. CDR1 and CDR2 (germline): MNHEY, SMNVEV (reference sequence). Deletions cut 4 bases from V and 5 bases from J, with 21 bases between. In DNA, the CDR3 is TGTGCCAGCAGTTCCCTGGCCCTCCCCTCCCTCGACGAGCAGTACTTC. This gives the protein CASSSLALPSLDEQYF.

V usage is TRBV27 and J usage is TRBJ2-1, with TRBD2 matching 7 bases. Germline assignment: CDR1 MNHEY and CDR2 SMNVEV (reference sequence). V lost 3 bases and J lost 9; bases outside the gene matches: 11. The CDR3 contains 15 residues. CDR3 bases: TGTGCCAGCAGTTTTCTAGCGGTCATAGGGAGTGAGCAGTTCTTC. Translation: CASSFLAVIGSEQFF.

This chain links TRBV28 with TRBJ1-1; no reliable D call. The CDR3 extends over 15 amino acids. The germline V gene has CDR1 MDHEN and CDR2 SYDVKM. V was trimmed by 3 bases and J by 5 bases, leaving 16 bases between them. CDR3 loop: CASSLGFGVRTEAFF. The CDR3 nucleotides read TGTGCCAGCAGTTTGGGGTTTGGGGTGAGGACTGAAGCTTTCTTT.

The gene calls are TRBV28 and TRBJ2-5; D perhaps matches TRBD1 (5 bases). The last part of the DNA fits TRBJ2-7 better; the J call may be wrong. This CDR3 has 13 residues. Germline CDR1 and CDR2: MDHEN and SYDVKM. CDR3 residues: CAIYDSDSYEQYF. CDR3 nucleotide sequence: TGTGCCATCTATGACAGCGACTCCTACGAGCAGTACTTC.

This chain connects TRBV7-6 to TRBJ2-5; D is uncertain. The CDR3 is 13 residues long. V gave up 2 bases and J gave up 2 bases, with 6 bases separating them. Germline lookup yields CDR1 SGHVS and CDR2 FNYEAQ. The CDR3 here is CASSLWVQETQYF. The CDR3 nucleotides are TGTGCCAGCAGCTTATGGGTACAAGAGACCCAGTACTTC.

The CDR3 DNA is TGTGCCAGCAGTGAAATGGGCCAGCCCCAGCATTTT. Its translation is CASSEMGQPQHF. V is TRBV2 and J is TRBJ1-5; no clear D gene. From germline, CDR1 is SNHLY and CDR2 FYNNEI. The length of the CDR3 is 12 residues. V dropped 2 bases and J dropped 7 bases, with 6 bases sitting between them.

The chain uses TRBV29-1 and TRBJ1-1; TRBD1 might be the D (6 bases). V dropped 4 bases and J dropped 2 bases, with 14 bases sitting between them. Germline CDR1 is SQVTM and CDR2 is ANQGSEA. The CDR3 totals 14 residues. The CDR3 DNA is TGCAGCGTTGGGTCCGGGACAACAAACACTGAAGCTTTCTTT. Translated, it gives CSVGSGTTNTEAFF.

The rearrangement joins TRBV5-1 to TRBJ1-5; TRBD1 is a possible D gene (6 bases). The germline V gene encodes CDR1 SGHRS and CDR2 YFSETQ. V was cut by 3 bases and J by 6 bases, with 16 bases left in between. This CDR3 is 15 amino acids long. CDR3: CASSSLGGSAQPQHF. CDR3 DNA sequence: TGCGCCAGCAGCTCCTTAGGGGGGTCGGCTCAGCCCCAGCATTTT.

The chain employs TRBV28 and TRBJ2-7; maybe TRBD1 (7 bases). Germline V lookup: CDR1 MDHEN, CDR2 SYDVKM. V was cut by 5 bases and J by 7 bases, with 15 bases left in between. CDR3 length: 13 amino acids. In DNA, the CDR3 is TGTGCCAGCAGTAACTCAGGGGGGAGGGAGCAGTACTTC. This encodes CASSNSGGREQYF. Variable domain in full (rest from reference TRBV28 and TRBJ2-7): DVKVTQSSRYLVKRTGEKVFLECVQDMDHENMFWYRQDPGLGLRLIYFSYDVKMKEKGDIPEGYSVSREKKERFSLILESASTNQTSMYLCASSNSGGREQYFGPGTRLTVT.

This sequence joins TRBV6-1 and TRBJ1-1; TRBD1 might be the D (5 bases). Trimming stripped 5 bases from V and 1 base from J, with 11 bases between. The V gene's germline CDR1 is MNHNS and CDR2 SASEGT. The CDR3 length is 14 residues. Here the CDR3 DNA reads TGTGCCAGCAGTTCCTGGGACGAGAACACTGAAGCTTTCTTT. Translation gives CASSSWDENTEAFF.